The 8 T cell receptor beta chains below all came from one sample that was sequenced in a study of T cell responses to AZD1222 COVID-19 vaccine. TCRdb keeps only in-frame clones here, not all; method: immunoSEQ multiplex PCR. This repertoire shows approximately 150,000 clones, 91% found once; its top ten account for approximately 1.5%. This specimen was peripheral blood, taken on day 0 of AZD1222 vaccination. Receptors were obtained from an adult in good health.

This clone occurred once. The rearrangement links TRBV6-6 to TRBJ1-5, with 8 bases identical to TRBD1. The CDR3 spans 15 residues. V trimming: 2 bases; J trimming: 8 bases; junction bases outside the gene matches: 8. From germline, CDR1 is MNHNY and CDR2 SVGAGI (reference sequence). The CDR3 region is CASSYEGTGTKPQHF. In DNA, the CDR3 is TGTGCCAGCAGTTACGAGGGGACAGGTACAAAGCCCCAGCATTTT.

V gene TRBV7-9 combines with J gene TRBJ1-2; possibly TRBD1 for D (6 bases). Germline V lookup: CDR1 SEHNR, CDR2 FQNEAQ (reference sequence). This CDR3 has 14 residues. V dropped 1 base and J dropped 7 bases, with 13 bases sitting between them. The CDR3 spells CASSLGWGQRGYTF. The CDR3 DNA follows: TGTGCCAGCAGCTTAGGTTGGGGGCAGCGTGGCTACACCTTC.

The chain recombines TRBV7-3 with TRBJ2-1; 8 nucleotides align to TRBD2. The CDR3 has 15 amino acids. Germline V gene lookup returns CDR1 SGHTA and CDR2 FQGTGA. Unmatched junction bases numbered 8, after V lost 3 bases and J lost 7 bases. The CDR3 nucleotides read TGTGCCAGCAGCTTGTTTGCGGGGGGACGGAATGAGCAGTTCTTC. Translated, it gives CASSLFAGGRNEQFF.

This chain links TRBV5-1 with TRBJ1-2; D not resolved. Between the trimmed V and J ends, which lost 4 bases and 2 bases, there was a span of 9 bases. Germline loops: CDR1 SGHRS, CDR2 YFSETQ. The CDR3 contains 13 residues. Written as DNA, the CDR3 is TGCGCCAGCAGCCAGGCGGGAAACTATGGCTACACCTTC. Its translation: CASSQAGNYGYTF.

The genes are TRBV25-1 and TRBJ1-1; TRBD1 matches 11 bases. V was pared by 3 bases and J by 3 bases, with 3 bases of the junction left unmatched. CDR3 length equals 15 residues. The germline CDR1 and CDR2 sequences are MGHDK and SYGVNS. The CDR3 region has the DNA TGTGCCAGCAGTGACCTGGGACAGGGGGACACTGAAGCTTTCTTT. As protein: CASSDLGQGDTEAFF.

The V call is TRBV7-8, the J call TRBJ2-7, with D possibly TRBD1 on 6 matching bases. The V end lost 5 bases, the J end lost 3 bases, and 20 bases lay between the germline ends. CDR1 is SGHVS, CDR2 FQNEAQ, per germline. This CDR3 has 16 amino acids. CDR3 sequence (DNA): TGTGCCAGCAGCCCAGGGGATAATCTCAGTATCTACGAGCAGTACTTC. Protein sequence: CASSPGDNLSIYEQYF.

The chain employs TRBV4-3 and TRBJ2-3; no reliable D call. V was clipped by 4 bases and J by 0 bases, with 11 bases between them. Germline V gives CDR1 LGHNA, CDR2 YSLEER. CDR3 length equals 15 residues. As DNA, the CDR3 is TGCGCCAGCAGCCGAGGAATAGGGAGCACAGATACGCAGTATTTT. Protein product: CASSRGIGSTDTQYF.

The rearrangement joins TRBV11-2 to TRBJ2-1; D is possibly TRBD1 (6 bases). V was cut by 5 bases and J by 8 bases, with 19 bases left in between. This CDR3 has 15 residues. Germline CDR1 and CDR2: SGHAT and FQNNGV. CDR3 DNA: TGTGCCAGCAGCACGACAGGCGTTTCCTTGGATGAGCAGTTCTTC. This encodes CASSTTGVSLDEQFF.